These 21 T cell receptor beta chains share one sample of origin, sequenced in a study of blood T cell repertoires in COVID-19. Repertoires were generated with immunoSEQ multiplex PCR, while TCRdb's copy carries only in-frame clones and drops some. This repertoire shows 200,000 to 300,000 clones, more than 80% found once; its top ten account for 3% to 4.5%. Sequencing was performed on peripheral blood. These receptors were obtained from a woman aged 40 to 55 with acute or convalescent COVID-19.

This chain links TRBV10-1 with TRBJ2-2; 8 bases line up with TRBD2. This CDR3 is 17 amino acids long. Losses at the gene ends were 6 bases for V and 7 bases for J; bases not matched to a gene: 16. Germline V gene sequence: CDR1 WNHNN, CDR2 SYGVQD (reference sequence). The DNA for the CDR3 is TGCGCCAGCAGCCCAGCGGGGGTAACTAGTTTCGGCGGGGAGCTGTTTTTT. It specifies CASSPAGVTSFGGELFF.

The chain recombines TRBV29-1 with TRBJ1-2; the match to TRBD1 covers 10 bases. Germline CDR1 is SQVTM and CDR2 is ANQGSEA. V was pared by 8 bases and J by 4 bases, with 13 bases of the junction left unmatched. The length of the CDR3 is 15 residues. The CDR3 here is CSSAGTGAIGYGYTF. As DNA, the CDR3 is TGCAGCTCGGCCGGGACAGGGGCAATTGGCTATGGCTACACCTTC.

The chain joins TRBV7-8 to TRBJ1-5, with 9 bases that match TRBD1. Germline loops: CDR1 SGHVS, CDR2 FQNEAQ. The length of the CDR3 is 16 residues. The trim removed 4 bases at V and 2 bases at J, leaving 6 bases unmatched. The CDR3 here is CASSSGTGLGNQPQHF. DNA for the CDR3: TGTGCCAGCAGCTCGGGGACAGGGCTAGGCAATCAGCCCCAGCATTTT.

The genes are TRBV27 and TRBJ1-2; TRBD1 matches 9 bases. From germline, CDR1 is MNHEY and CDR2 SMNVEV (reference sequence). The CDR3 has 14 amino acids. V trimming: 5 bases; J trimming: 3 bases; junction bases outside the gene matches: 4. For the CDR3, the DNA is TGTGCCAGCAGTCCTTGGACAGGGGACTATGGCTACACCTTC. Encoded protein: CASSPWTGDYGYTF.

The chain has TRBV5-6 and TRBJ1-5; D possibly corresponds to TRBD1 (5 bases). The CDR3 is 15 residues long. V gave up 4 bases and J gave up 7 bases, with 18 bases separating them. The germline V gene has CDR1 SGHDT and CDR2 YYEEEE. Here the CDR3 reads CASSTLSGFKQPQHF. For the CDR3, the DNA is TGTGCCAGCAGCACCCTTTCAGGGTTTAAGCAGCCCCAGCATTTT.

CDR3 DNA: TGCGCCAGCAGCTTGAGTAGCGGAAGCTCCTACGAGCAGTACGTC. This codes for CASSLSSGSSYEQYV. V gene TRBV5-1 combines with J gene TRBJ2-7; D is possibly TRBD2 (6 bases). The V gene's germline CDR1 is SGHRS and CDR2 YFSETQ. The CDR3 sequence is 15 residues long. V was trimmed by 1 base and J by 0 bases, leaving 11 bases between them.

V and J are TRBV5-4 and TRBJ2-1; weak D call: TRBD1 (6 bases). Germline V CDR1 and CDR2: SGHNT, YYREEE (reference sequence). V shed 5 bases and J shed 0 bases, with 12 bases lying between them. The CDR3 is made up of 15 amino acids. CDR3 residues: CASSWDTSSYNEQFF. The CDR3 DNA is TGTGCCAGCAGTTGGGACACAAGCTCCTACAATGAGCAGTTCTTC.

The J gene is TRBJ1-6, the V gene TRBV14; unclear D gene. V was pared by 5 bases and J by 7 bases, with 12 bases between. The CDR3 is made up of 14 amino acids. The germline CDR1 and CDR2 sequences are SGHDN and FVKESK. DNA of the CDR3: TGTGCCAGCAGCTCGAACAGACCAAATTCACCCCTCCACTTT. Encoded protein: CASSSNRPNSPLHF.

V gene TRBV7-2 combines with J gene TRBJ2-7; 7 bases match TRBD1. Trimming at V came to 0 bases and at J to 0 bases, leaving 2 bases not matched to a gene. The germline CDR1 and CDR2 sequences are SGHTA and FQGNSA. The CDR3 contains 15 residues. The CDR3 spells CASSLATGSSYEQYV. CDR3 coding DNA: TGTGCCAGCAGCTTAGCGACAGGGAGCTCCTACGAGCAGTACGTC.

V gene TRBV19 combines with J gene TRBJ1-4; 9 bases fit TRBD1. This CDR3 comprises 15 residues. The germline V gene encodes CDR1 LNHDA and CDR2 SQIVND (reference sequence). V shed 3 bases, J shed 5 bases, and the junction held 4 bases outside the gene matches. DNA of the CDR3: TGTGCCAGTAGTATTGGGGGACAGGGAAATGAAAAACTGTTTTTT. This sequence encodes CASSIGGQGNEKLFF.

V is TRBV24-1 and J is TRBJ2-2; D may be TRBD2 (5 bases). V lost 7 bases to trimming and J lost 2 bases, with 10 bases between them. The CDR3 totals 14 residues. Germline CDR1 is KGHDR and CDR2 is SFDVKD. The CDR3 bases are TGTGCCACCAGGGCCGGACTTAACACCGGGGAGCTGTTTTTT. Protein product: CATRAGLNTGELFF.

V and J are TRBV19 and TRBJ2-2; 8 bases fit TRBD1. Germline CDR1 is LNHDA and CDR2 is SQIVND (reference sequence). The CDR3 length is 15 residues. The V gene end was trimmed by 4 bases and the J gene end by 3 bases; junction bases not matched to a gene: 4. CDR3 loop: CASSTDREDTGELFF. CDR3 nucleotide sequence: TGTGCCAGTAGTACGGACAGGGAGGACACCGGGGAGCTGTTTTTT. Combining the CDR3 with reference TRBV19 and TRBJ2-2 gives the whole variable domain DGGITQSPKYLFRKEGQNVTLSCEQNLNHDAMYWYRQDPGQGLRLIYYSQIVNDFQKGDIAEGYSVSREKKESFPLTVTSAQKNPTAFYLCASSTDREDTGELFFGEGSRLTVL.

This chain links TRBV28 with TRBJ2-7, with D possibly matching TRBD1 (6 bases). Per the germline V gene, CDR1 is MDHEN and CDR2 is SYDVKM. Trimming pared 5 bases from V and 1 base from J, leaving 6 bases between. This CDR3 contains 12 residues. The chain's CDR3 is CASSTGSYEQYV. The CDR3, as DNA: TGTGCCAGCAGTACAGGGTCCTACGAGCAGTACGTC.

This clone was seen a handful of times. This rearrangement joins TRBV7-2 to TRBJ1-2; no clear D. Trimming took 5 bases from V and 2 from J, leaving 12 bases between them. CDR3 size: 14 residues. Per germline, CDR1 SGHTA and CDR2 FQGNSA. CDR3 nucleotide sequence: TGTGCCAGCAGCCCCTTGGAGGGAAACTATGGCTACACCTTC. Protein sequence: CASSPLEGNYGYTF.

The chain joins TRBV5-1 to TRBJ2-6, with D hard to call. Looked up from germline, CDR1 is SGHRS and CDR2 is YFSETQ. V lost 3 bases and J lost 2, with 9 bases in between. This CDR3 has 15 amino acids. For the CDR3, the DNA is TGCGCCAGCAGCTCAAGAGGCGCTGGGGCCAACGTCCTGACTTTC. This sequence encodes CASSSRGAGANVLTF.

A word on this clone: The sample has other DNA sequences that encode this CDR3 too. The rearrangement links TRBV11-2 to TRBJ1-1; 7 nucleotides match TRBD1. Unmatched junction bases numbered 9, after V lost 1 base and J lost 4 bases. The CDR3 is 16 residues long. The germline CDR1 and CDR2 sequences are SGHAT and FQNNGV. CDR3: CASSLVRGRGFTEAFF. The CDR3 DNA follows: TGTGCCAGCAGCTTAGTACGAGGCAGGGGGTTCACTGAAGCTTTCTTT. The entire variable domain, with the rest obtained from reference TRBV11-2 and TRBJ1-1, is as follows: EAGVAQSPRYKIIEKRQSVAFWCNPISGHATLYWYQQILGQGPKLLIQFQNNGVVDDSQLPKDRFSAERLKGVDSTLKIQPAKLEDSAVYLCASSLVRGRGFTEAFFGQGTRLTVV.

The gene calls are TRBV24-1 and TRBJ1-2; 7 bases map to TRBD1. The germline gives CDR1 KGHDR, CDR2 SFDVKD. The V and J ends lost 9 bases and 3 bases, in that order; junction bases with no gene match: 3. This CDR3 region has 12 residues. The CDR3 protein is CATRDRDYGYTF. CDR3 nucleotide sequence: TGTGCCACCCGAGACAGGGACTATGGCTACACCTTC.

This clone was counted between two and nine times. This rearrangement joins TRBV6-1 to TRBJ2-3; D is perhaps TRBD1 (5 bases). CDR1 is MNHNS and CDR2 is SASEGT in the germline V gene. V lost 3 bases to trimming and J lost 2 bases, with 6 bases between them. The CDR3 totals 13 residues. The CDR3 loop is CASSDRATDTQYF. The DNA of the CDR3 is TGTGCCAGCAGTGACAGGGCCACAGATACGCAGTATTTT.

The CDR3 DNA follows: TGTGCCAGCAGCCAAGATTATGGGCAGTTGAACACTGAAGCTTTCTTT. Its protein product is CASSQDYGQLNTEAFF. The V call is TRBV14, the J call TRBJ1-1; D not certain. There are 16 residues in the CDR3. Looked up from germline, CDR1 is SGHDN and CDR2 is FVKESK. The ends were cut back, 0 bases at V and 0 bases at J, with 11 bases in the middle.

This chain connects TRBV4-1 to TRBJ1-2, with D possibly TRBD1 on 5 matching bases. Germline CDR1 reads MGHRA; CDR2 reads YSYEKL. This CDR3 is 15 amino acids long. The V and J ends lost 3 bases and 4 bases respectively, with 15 bases between them. CDR3 region: CASSHPPAGLYGYTF. The DNA for the CDR3 is TGCGCCAGCAGCCACCCTCCGGCAGGGCTCTATGGCTACACCTTC.

This sequence joins TRBV19 and TRBJ1-6, with no clear D. V was pared by 5 bases and J by 7 bases, with 15 bases between. The CDR3 extends over 15 amino acids. CDR1 and CDR2 (germline): LNHDA, SQIVND (reference sequence). The CDR3 bases are TGTGCCAGTAGTCACCACGGGGAAGGAAATTCACCCCTCCACTTT. It translates to CASSHHGEGNSPLHF.